This TCR beta chain was documented in a study of T cells in Graves' hyperthyroidism and ophthalmopathy. Study information: Peripheral blood was collected at initial diagnosis, before any treatment. Study-wide points: Ophthalmopathy prediction by the model preceded onset by a median roughly 6 months. Most thyroid clonotypes expanded above 0.001 were also detected in blood.

The blood sample predates any ophthalmopathy symptoms, coming from first hyperthyroidism diagnosis. RNA transcripts served as the template for amplifying TCR beta CDR3 regions. The HTBI primer set drove a first-round RT-PCR of the TCR CDR3. TCRdb itself ran the multiplex PCR reads through MiXCR, one entry per CDR3 protein. Of 140,000 or so distinct CDR3 sequences in the sample, roughly a fifth were seen once. This clonotype appeared many times. Antigen: not known. V lost 4 bases and J lost 3; bases outside the gene matches: 2. Germline V CDR1 and CDR2: SGHDN, FVKESK. This CDR3 spans 13 amino acids. The V and J genes are TRBV14 and TRBJ1-2, with 7 bases that match TRBD1. The clonotype comes from a woman aged 45 to 65 with Graves' hyperthyroidism that later progressed to Graves' ophthalmopathy. The sequenced sample consisted of blood. The CDR3 region is CASSPDRDYGYTF. CDR3 in DNA: TGTGCCAGCAGCCCCGACAGGGACTATGGCTACACCTTC.